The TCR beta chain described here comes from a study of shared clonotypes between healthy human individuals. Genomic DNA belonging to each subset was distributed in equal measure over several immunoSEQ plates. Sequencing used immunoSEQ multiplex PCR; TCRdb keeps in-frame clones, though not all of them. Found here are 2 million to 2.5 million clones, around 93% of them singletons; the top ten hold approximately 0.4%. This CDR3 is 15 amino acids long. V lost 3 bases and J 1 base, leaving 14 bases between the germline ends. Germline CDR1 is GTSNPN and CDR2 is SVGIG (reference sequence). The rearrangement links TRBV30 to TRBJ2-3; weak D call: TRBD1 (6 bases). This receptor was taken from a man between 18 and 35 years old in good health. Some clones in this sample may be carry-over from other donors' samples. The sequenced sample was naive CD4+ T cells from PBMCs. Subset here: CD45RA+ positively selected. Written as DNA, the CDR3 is TGTGCCTGGAGGAAAACAGGGTATCGCACAGATACGCAGTATTTT. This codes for CAWRKTGYRTDTQYF.